The clone carrying this TCR beta chain was found a few times. These data come from a study of blood T cell repertoires in COVID-19. About the study: T cells, B-cell-depleted T cells, or PBMCs supplied cDNA or gDNA.

Some clones are missing from TCRdb's copy, which holds only in-frame ones; the method was immunoSEQ multiplex PCR. The data hold approximately 76,000 clones, with over 70% observed a single time. Germline CDR1 GTSNPN, CDR2 SVGIG (reference sequence). Trimming left V 0 bases short and J 0 bases short, with 11 bases between. The CDR3 sequence is 15 residues long. This clonotype was obtained from a woman between 70 and 85 years old with acute or convalescent COVID-19. The chain recombines TRBV30 with TRBJ2-5; D gene uncertain. Specimen: peripheral blood. CDR3 DNA: TGTGCCTGGAGTGTACTTTTTACCAACCAAGAGACCCAGTACTTC. Protein: CAWSVLFTNQETQYF.